The 24 T cell receptor beta chains in this list originate from one sample, sequenced in a study of T cell clonotyping in hematopoietic cell transplantation (dated by TCRdb to the early 2020s). To prepare the library, the immunoSEQ multiplex PCR assay was applied. This is the immuneACCESS table as TCRdb keeps it, with only in-frame sequences that have V and J called. A part of the clones is gone; compared with another copy, unresolved V genes explain less than half, and the rest is unexplained. The sample profile shows more than 4,500 clones; approximately 80% of them were found once. Of the sample, 12% falls within the top ten clones. The time point label for this specimen denotes: 30 days after allo-HCT. Sequencing was performed on peripheral blood mononuclear cells, taken 30 days after allogeneic stem cell transplant. The receptors stem from a male patient between 60 and 69 years old who had an allogeneic stem cell transplant from an unrelated donor, so the T cells may come from the graft donor. Some clones in this sample may be carry-over from other donors' samples.

This chain links TRBV11-2 with TRBJ1-1; no definite D call. Looked up from germline, CDR1 is SGHAT and CDR2 is FQNNGV. This CDR3 spans 15 amino acids. V lost 1 base and J 0 bases, leaving 9 bases between the germline ends. CDR3 sequence (DNA): TGTGCCAGCAGCTTAGGCCCGCGGTTGAACACTGAAGCTTTCTTT. Protein product: CASSLGPRLNTEAFF.

By proportion, this clone is medium-sized. This sequence joins TRBV7-9 and TRBJ2-1; a weak D match, TRBD2 (6 bases). Deletions cut 1 base from V and 2 bases from J, with 15 bases between. Germline CDR1 is SEHNR and CDR2 is FQNEAQ (reference sequence). The length of the CDR3 is 17 residues. The DNA of the CDR3 is TGTGCCAGCAGCTTAGACGATTGGAGGGGTACCTACAATGAGCAGTTCTTC. This translates into CASSLDDWRGTYNEQFF.

The chain joins TRBV7-9 to TRBJ1-5, with 8 bases that match TRBD1. With 1 base clipped from V and 2 bases from J, the junction kept 7 bases outside the gene matches. The CDR3 sequence is 17 residues long. Germline V CDR1 and CDR2: SEHNR, FQNEAQ (reference sequence). CDR3 sequence reads: CASSLGGGGQGNQPQHF. The DNA of the CDR3 is TGTGCCAGCAGCTTAGGGGGAGGGGGACAGGGCAATCAGCCCCAGCATTTT.

The chain carries TRBV4-2 and TRBJ2-3; 8 bases fit TRBD2. CDR1 is LGHNA, CDR2 YNFKEQ, per germline. Germline trimming cut 0 bases from V and 5 bases from J; bases unmatched to any gene: 16. The CDR3 consists of 19 residues. The CDR3 DNA is TGTGCCAGCAGCCAAGATGTTATAATAGCGGGGACCCGGGGAGATACGCAGTATTTT. This translates into CASSQDVIIAGTRGDTQYF.

The chain employs TRBV29-1 and TRBJ2-7; 7 bases line up with TRBD2. Germline V CDR1 and CDR2: SQVTM, ANQGSEA. This CDR3 contains 11 residues. V dropped 6 bases and J dropped 2; count of bases not matched to a gene: 1. Here the CDR3 reads CSVAGAYEQYF. CDR3 DNA: TGCAGCGTGGCGGGAGCCTACGAGCAGTACTTC.

The chain has TRBV5-8 and TRBJ1-2, with D possibly TRBD1 on 5 matching bases. Germline V CDR1 and CDR2: SGHTS, YDEGEE. V was pared by 4 bases and J by 1 base, with 11 bases between. The length of the CDR3 is 14 residues. This CDR3 reads CASSRDWINYGYTF. The CDR3 nucleotides are TGTGCCAGCAGCCGGGACTGGATTAACTATGGCTACACCTTC.

This clone was recorded only once. The gene calls are TRBV10-3 and TRBJ2-5; 13 nucleotides match TRBD2. The germline CDR1 and CDR2 sequences are ENHRY and SYGVKD. The CDR3 runs 16 residues. Trimming took 6 bases from V and 2 from J; bases not matched to a gene: 6. CDR3 region: CAISAGTSGAQETQYF. For the CDR3, the DNA is TGTGCCATCAGCGCCGGGACTAGCGGGGCTCAAGAGACCCAGTACTTC.

This clone is large within its sample. The chain links TRBV5-4 to TRBJ1-1; 9 nucleotides line up with TRBD1. This CDR3 has 14 amino acids. Looked up from germline, CDR1 is SGHNT and CDR2 is YYREEE (reference sequence). V dropped 5 bases and J dropped 4; count of bases not matched to a gene: 6. CDR3 nucleotides: TGTGCCAGCAGTTCAGGGACAGGGTTCACTGAAGCTTTCTTT. This gives the protein CASSSGTGFTEAFF.

This clone is large (0.1 to 1%). The chain recombines TRBV10-1 with TRBJ1-1; no clear D gene. The CDR3 consists of 13 residues. V was pared by 10 bases and J by 0 bases, with 12 bases between. CDR1 WNHNN and CDR2 SYGVQD come from the germline V gene (reference sequence). The CDR3 DNA reads TGCGCCACGTCGGGAGATTTGAACACTGAAGCTTTCTTT. Translation: CATSGDLNTEAFF.

V is TRBV10-1 and J is TRBJ2-2; D remains unclear. Per germline, CDR1 WNHNN and CDR2 SYGVQD (reference sequence). The CDR3 loop spans 12 amino acids. V lost 5 bases and J lost 2, with 3 bases in between. The CDR3 DNA is TGCGCCAGCAGTATTAACACCGGGGAGCTGTTTTTT. Translated, it gives CASSINTGELFF.

This chain uses TRBV10-3 with TRBJ2-7; 10 bases match TRBD1. The J segment lost 3 bases and the V segment lost 7 bases, leaving 6 bases of the junction unmatched. Per germline, CDR1 ENHRY and CDR2 SYGVKD. There are 14 residues in the CDR3. The CDR3 sequence is CAIKPGQGLYEQYF. The DNA for the CDR3 is TGTGCCATCAAGCCGGGACAGGGGCTCTACGAGCAGTACTTC.

V and J are TRBV6-6 and TRBJ1-1; D unresolved. The V gene's germline CDR1 is MNHNY and CDR2 SVGAGI (reference sequence). V lost 2 bases and J 0 bases, leaving 7 bases between the germline ends. This CDR3 has 14 residues. The CDR3 sequence is CASSYRAMNTEAFF. The CDR3 DNA follows: TGTGCCAGCAGTTACAGGGCCATGAACACTGAAGCTTTCTTT.

The rearrangement joins TRBV29-1 to TRBJ2-2, with TRBD1 matching 8 bases. CDR1 is SQVTM and CDR2 is ANQGSEA in the germline V gene. V dropped 1 base and J dropped 4; count of bases not matched to a gene: 2. The CDR3 has 14 amino acids. Here the CDR3 DNA reads TGCAGCGTTGAAGGCAGGGGGCCCACCGGGGAGCTGTTTTTT. This codes for CSVEGRGPTGELFF.

This rearrangement joins TRBV6-1 to TRBJ2-7; TRBD2 matches at 12 bases. This CDR3 has 16 amino acids. Germline CDR1 and CDR2: MNHNS and SASEGT. The trim removed 2 bases at V and 3 bases at J, leaving 5 bases unmatched. In DNA form, the CDR3 reads TGTGCCAGCAGTGAATGGGGACTAGCGGGTATCTACGAGCAGTACTTC. As protein: CASSEWGLAGIYEQYF.

This clone is a singleton in its sample. The chain is built from TRBV7-2 and TRBJ2-1; TRBD2 matches 16 bases. Trimming took 4 bases from V and 8 from J; bases not matched to a gene: 5. Germline V gives CDR1 SGHTA, CDR2 FQGNSA. This CDR3 has 16 residues. CDR3 DNA sequence: TGTGCCAGCAGCTCAGGGACTAGCGGGGGGGCCGATGAGCAGTTCTTC. Its translation is CASSSGTSGGADEQFF.

The V gene is TRBV13, the J gene TRBJ2-2, with D maybe TRBD2 (6 bases). The germline V gene encodes CDR1 PRHDT and CDR2 FYEKMQ (reference sequence). The V gene lost 4 bases and the J gene lost 5 bases, with 8 bases spanning the gap. There are 13 residues in the CDR3. The CDR3 spells CASSSGLTGELFF. In nucleotides, the CDR3 is TGTGCCAGCAGCTCAGGACTAACCGGGGAGCTGTTTTTT.

The chain joins TRBV6-1 to TRBJ2-1, with D possibly matching TRBD1 (6 bases). Looked up from germline, CDR1 is MNHNS and CDR2 is SASEGT. With 7 bases removed from V and 2 bases from J, the gap between germline ends came to 15 bases. CDR3 length: 15 amino acids. CDR3: CASKTGQPPYNEQFF. The CDR3 nucleotides are TGTGCCAGCAAAACGGGACAACCCCCCTACAATGAGCAGTTCTTC.

This chain links TRBV7-8 with TRBJ2-1, with D possibly TRBD1 on 7 matching bases. Trimming left V 1 base short and J 5 bases short, with 12 bases between. The length of the CDR3 is 15 residues. Germline V gene sequence: CDR1 SGHVS, CDR2 FQNEAQ. The CDR3 bases are TGTGCCAGCAGCTTAGGCAGGGGGGTAAACAATGAGCAGTTCTTC. Translated, it gives CASSLGRGVNNEQFF.

The chain has TRBV5-1 and TRBJ2-7; D may correspond to TRBD1 or TRBD2 (5 bases each). Germline-derived CDR1 and CDR2 are SGHRS and YFSETQ. CDR3 size: 19 residues. V was shortened by 4 bases and J by 5 bases, with 31 bases between the two germline ends. CDR3 in amino acids: CASSPAGVGASPPGNEQYF. The CDR3 nucleotides read TGCGCCAGCAGCCCGGCCGGGGTTGGGGCGAGCCCACCGGGGAACGAGCAGTACTTC.

This clone occurred a few times. CDR3 DNA: TGTGCCAGCAGCTTATCTGCCGCAGGGGGAGGTGTGGGAAACACCGGGGAGCTGTTTTTT. It yields the protein CASSLSAAGGGVGNTGELFF. J is TRBJ2-2 and V is TRBV7-8; the D gene is possibly TRBD1 (7 bases). CDR3 length: 20 residues. V dropped 2 bases and J dropped 2 bases, with 24 bases sitting between them. Germline V gene sequence: CDR1 SGHVS, CDR2 FQNEAQ. The full variable domain, with the rest looked up from reference TRBV7-8 and TRBJ2-2, is GAGVSQSPRYKVAKRGQDVALRCDPISGHVSLFWYQQALGQGPEFLTYFQNEAQLDKSGLPSDRFFAERPEGSVSTLKIQRTQQEDSAVYLCASSLSAAGGGVGNTGELFFGEGSRLTVL.

The V call is TRBV5-1, the J call TRBJ1-1; D uncertain. The CDR3 runs 13 residues. Between the trimmed V and J ends, which lost 5 bases and 1 base, there was a span of 9 bases. CDR1 is SGHRS and CDR2 is YFSETQ in the germline V gene. The CDR3 sequence is CASSQQQNTEAFF. The CDR3 nucleotides read TGCGCCAGCAGTCAACAGCAGAACACTGAAGCTTTCTTT.

The genes are TRBV5-1 and TRBJ2-3; D is unresolved. The length of the CDR3 is 16 residues. Germline CDR1 is SGHRS and CDR2 is YFSETQ. Between the trimmed V and J ends, which lost 7 bases and 0 bases, there was a span of 18 bases. This CDR3 reads CASRPLSATSTDTQYF. The CDR3 DNA reads TGCGCCAGCCGACCCCTTTCCGCCACTAGCACAGATACGCAGTATTTT. Drawing the rest from reference TRBV5-1 and TRBJ2-3, the complete variable domain is KAGVTQTPRYLIKTRGQQVTLSCSPISGHRSVSWYQQTPGQGLQFLFEYFSETQRNKGNFPGRFSGRQFSNSRSEMNVSTLELGDSALYLCASRPLSATSTDTQYFGPGTRLTVL.

This sequence joins TRBV27 and TRBJ2-7, with D maybe TRBD2 (5 bases). Germline CDR1 reads MNHEY; CDR2 reads SMNVEV (reference sequence). This CDR3 contains 15 residues. Trimming removed 4 bases from V and 0 bases from J, with 13 bases in between. The CDR3 protein is CASSYEWAGSYEQYF. CDR3 DNA sequence: TGTGCCAGCAGTTACGAGTGGGCGGGCTCCTACGAGCAGTACTTC.

The chain joins TRBV10-3 to TRBJ1-4; maybe TRBD1 (5 bases). The V and J ends lost 0 bases and 3 bases respectively, with 11 bases between them. Looked up from germline, CDR1 is ENHRY and CDR2 is SYGVKD. CDR3 size: 16 residues. CDR3 bases: TGTGCCATCAGTGAGTCGAAGGGGTCGGCTAATGAAAAACTGTTTTTT. It encodes CAISESKGSANEKLFF.